These T cell receptor beta chains were read from a single sample in a study of blood T cells in healthy people across ages. TCRdb passed the 5' RACE reads through MiXCR, listing each CDR3 protein once. The sample consists of 700,000 to 900,000 distinct CDR3 sequences, less than 70% of them appearing once. Sequenced: blood. The receptors here all came from a man at least 80 years old in good health. The CDR3 runs from the conserved cysteine through the conserved F or W. Each record gives: CDR3 protein, CDR3 DNA, clone size, J gene, V gene, D gene. The D gene is left open where the match is weak. Rows give clone size only sometimes, using once, few, many, or a class for an expanded clone.

CDR3: CASSQMGTGSYEQYF
DNA: TGTGCCAGCAGCCAAATGGGGACAGGTTCCTACGAGCAGTACTTC
size: few
J: TRBJ2-7
V: TRBV7-2
D: TRBD1

CDR3: CASSLDGAADIQYF
DNA: TGCGCCAGCAGCTTGGATGGCGCAGCTGACATTCAGTACTTC
size: .
J: TRBJ2-4
V: TRBV5-1
D: .

CDR3: CASGELAGGIYNEQFF
DNA: TGTGCCAGCGGGGAGTTAGCGGGAGGTATCTACAATGAGCAGTTCTTC
size: .
J: TRBJ2-1
V: TRBV27
D: TRBD2

CDR3: CASSLNRQTQYF
DNA: TGTGCCAGTAGTTTAAATAGGCAGACCCAGTACTTC
size: .
J: TRBJ2-5
V: TRBV12-3/TRBV12-4
D: .

CDR3: CASSLGQVNEKLFF
DNA: TGTGCCAGCAGTTTGGGACAGGTTAATGAAAAACTGTTTTTT
size: .
J: TRBJ1-4
V: TRBV12-3/TRBV12-4
D: TRBD1

CDR3: CASSLPQRGPNEQFF
DNA: TGTGCCAGCAGCCTCCCCCAGAGGGGGCCCAATGAGCAGTTCTTC
size: .
J: TRBJ2-1
V: TRBV28
D: TRBD1

CDR3: CASSARSRVWEQFF
DNA: TGCGCCAGCAGCGCACGTTCAAGGGTTTGGGAGCAGTTCTTC
size: few
J: TRBJ2-1
V: TRBV5-1
D: .

CDR3: CSVGFSASGGVETQYF
DNA: TGCAGCGTTGGTTTCTCGGCTAGCGGGGGTGTAGAGACCCAGTACTTC
size: .
J: TRBJ2-5
V: TRBV29-1
D: TRBD2

CDR3: CATGTSTEETQYF
DNA: TGTGCCACCGGGACTAGCACCGAAGAGACCCAGTACTTC
size: many
J: TRBJ2-5
V: TRBV10-3
D: TRBD2

CDR3: CSARSPSVSTDTQYF
DNA: TGCAGTGCCCGCTCCCCGTCGGTTAGCACAGATACGCAGTATTTT
size: .
J: TRBJ2-3
V: TRBV20-1
D: .

CDR3: CASSGTGGVPQHF
DNA: TGTGCCAGCAGCGGGACAGGGGGCGTGCCCCAGCATTTT
size: .
J: TRBJ1-5
V: TRBV6-1
D: TRBD1

CDR3: CASSLAGPGQETQYF
DNA: TGTGCCAGCAGTTTGGCGGGACCTGGGCAAGAGACCCAGTACTTC
size: .
J: TRBJ2-5
V: TRBV6-5
D: .

CDR3: CASEGTGGTYEQYF
DNA: TGTGCCAGCGAGGGGACAGGGGGAACCTACGAGCAGTACTTC
size: .
J: TRBJ2-7
V: TRBV7-2
D: TRBD1

CDR3: CSAERGNTDTQYF
DNA: TGCAGTGCTGAGCGGGGAAACACAGATACGCAGTATTTT
size: once
J: TRBJ2-3
V: TRBV20-1
D: TRBD2

CDR3: CASSQGGSGIYEQYF
DNA: TGTGCCAGCAGCCAAGGGGGCTCTGGGATTTACGAGCAGTACTTC
size: few
J: TRBJ2-7
V: TRBV9
D: TRBD1

CDR3: CSVDGMGLDTQYF
DNA: TGCAGCGTTGACGGGATGGGTCTGGATACGCAGTATTTT
size: few
J: TRBJ2-3
V: TRBV29-1
D: .

CDR3: CASSPRVHQETQYF
DNA: TGTGCCAGCAGCCCCCGTGTCCATCAGGAGACCCAGTACTTC
size: .
J: TRBJ2-5
V: TRBV4-2
D: .